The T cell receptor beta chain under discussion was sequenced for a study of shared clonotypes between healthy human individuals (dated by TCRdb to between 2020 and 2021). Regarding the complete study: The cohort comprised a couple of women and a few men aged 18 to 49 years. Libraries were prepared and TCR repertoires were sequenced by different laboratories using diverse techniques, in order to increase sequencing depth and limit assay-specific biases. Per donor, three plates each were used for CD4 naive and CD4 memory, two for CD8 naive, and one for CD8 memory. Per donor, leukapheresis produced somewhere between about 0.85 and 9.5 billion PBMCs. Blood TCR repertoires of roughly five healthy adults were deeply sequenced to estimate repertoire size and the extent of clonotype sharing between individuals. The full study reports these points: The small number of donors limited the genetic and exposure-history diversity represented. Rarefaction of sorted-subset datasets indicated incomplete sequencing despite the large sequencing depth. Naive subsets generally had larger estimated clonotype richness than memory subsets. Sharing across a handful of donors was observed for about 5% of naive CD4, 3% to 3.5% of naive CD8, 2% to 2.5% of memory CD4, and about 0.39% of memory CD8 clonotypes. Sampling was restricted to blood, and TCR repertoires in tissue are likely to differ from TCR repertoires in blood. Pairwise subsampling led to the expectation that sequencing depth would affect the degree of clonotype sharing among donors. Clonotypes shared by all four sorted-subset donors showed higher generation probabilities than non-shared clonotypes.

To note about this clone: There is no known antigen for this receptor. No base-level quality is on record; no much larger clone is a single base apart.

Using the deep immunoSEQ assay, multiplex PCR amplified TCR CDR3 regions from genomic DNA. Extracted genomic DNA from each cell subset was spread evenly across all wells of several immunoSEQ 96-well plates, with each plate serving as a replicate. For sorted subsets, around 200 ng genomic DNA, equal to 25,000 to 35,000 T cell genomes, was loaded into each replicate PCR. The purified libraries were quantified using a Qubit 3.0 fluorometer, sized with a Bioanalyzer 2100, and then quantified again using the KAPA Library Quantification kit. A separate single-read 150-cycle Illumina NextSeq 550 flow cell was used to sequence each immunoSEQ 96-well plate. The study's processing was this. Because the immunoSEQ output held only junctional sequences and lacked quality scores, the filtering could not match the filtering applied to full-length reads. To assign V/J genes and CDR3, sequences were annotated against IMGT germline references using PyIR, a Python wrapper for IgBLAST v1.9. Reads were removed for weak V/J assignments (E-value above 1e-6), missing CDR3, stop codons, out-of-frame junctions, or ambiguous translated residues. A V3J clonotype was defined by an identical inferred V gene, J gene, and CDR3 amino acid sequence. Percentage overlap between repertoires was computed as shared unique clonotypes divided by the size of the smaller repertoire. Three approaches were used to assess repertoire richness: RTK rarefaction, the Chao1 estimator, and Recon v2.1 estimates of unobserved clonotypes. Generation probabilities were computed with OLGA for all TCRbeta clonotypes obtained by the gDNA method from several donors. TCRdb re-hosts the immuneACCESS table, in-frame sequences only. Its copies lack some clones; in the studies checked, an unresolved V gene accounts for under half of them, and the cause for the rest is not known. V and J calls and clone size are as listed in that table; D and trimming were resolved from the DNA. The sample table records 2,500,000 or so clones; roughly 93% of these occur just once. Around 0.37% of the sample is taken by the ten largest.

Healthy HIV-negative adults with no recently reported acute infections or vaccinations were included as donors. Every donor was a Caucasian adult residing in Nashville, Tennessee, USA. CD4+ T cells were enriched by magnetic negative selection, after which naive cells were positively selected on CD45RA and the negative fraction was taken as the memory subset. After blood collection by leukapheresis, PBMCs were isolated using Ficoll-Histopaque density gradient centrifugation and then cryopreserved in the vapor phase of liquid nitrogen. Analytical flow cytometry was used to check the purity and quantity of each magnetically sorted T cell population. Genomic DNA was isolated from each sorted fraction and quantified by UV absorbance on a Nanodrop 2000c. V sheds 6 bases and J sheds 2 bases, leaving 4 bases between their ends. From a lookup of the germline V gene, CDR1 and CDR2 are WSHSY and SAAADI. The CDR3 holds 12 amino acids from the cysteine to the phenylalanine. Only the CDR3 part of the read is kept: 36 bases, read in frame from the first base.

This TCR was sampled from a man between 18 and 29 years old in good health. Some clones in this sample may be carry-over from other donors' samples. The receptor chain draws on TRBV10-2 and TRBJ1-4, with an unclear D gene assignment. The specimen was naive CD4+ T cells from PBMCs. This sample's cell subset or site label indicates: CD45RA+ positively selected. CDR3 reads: CASRGTNEKLFF. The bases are TGCGCCAGCAGGGGGACTAATGAAAAACTGTTTTTT.